The 6 T cell receptor beta chains below come from one sample, sequenced in a study of T cells in Graves' hyperthyroidism and ophthalmopathy. TCR beta CDR3 regions were amplified from RNA. HTBI primers drove first-round RT-PCR of the TCR CDR3. TCRdb ran MiXCR on the multiplex PCR reads and lists one entry per CDR3 protein. In the table there are around 700,000 distinct CDR3 sequences, over 15% of which are singletons. The sequencing input was blood. The receptors were gathered from a woman aged 45-65 years with Graves' hyperthyroidism that later progressed to Graves' ophthalmopathy.

V usage is TRBV19 and J usage is TRBJ1-1; D is unclear. Trimming left V 10 bases short and J 6 bases short, with 21 bases between. This CDR3 is 14 amino acids long. CDR1 is LNHDA and CDR2 is SQIVND in the germline V gene (reference sequence). DNA of the CDR3: TGTGCCACCTCAACGGGCCGTATGTTGTCTGAAGCTTTCTTT. Translated: CATSTGRMLSEAFF.

J is TRBJ1-6 and V is TRBV3-1; tentatively, D is TRBD1 (6 bases). V lost 0 bases and J 7 bases, leaving 10 bases between the germline ends. Germline V gene data show CDR1 as LGHDT and CDR2 as YNNKEL (reference sequence). The CDR3 totals 15 residues. The DNA for the CDR3 is TGTGCCAGCAGCCAAGATTTTAGGGGGAATTCACCCCTCCACTTT. Amino acid sequence: CASSQDFRGNSPLHF.

Only a few counts were recorded for this clonotype. This sequence joins TRBV15 and TRBJ1-4; no definite D call. Per germline, CDR1 LNHNV and CDR2 YYDKDF (reference sequence). The V end lost 1 base, the J end lost 8 bases, and 11 bases lay between the germline ends. The CDR3 is made up of 14 amino acids. The chain's CDR3 is CATSRARRAEKLFF. CDR3 nucleotide sequence: TGTGCCACCAGCAGAGCCCGGCGTGCGGAAAAACTGTTTTTT.

This chain joins TRBV5-1 and TRBJ2-3; D is uncertain. The ends were cut back, 2 bases at V and 1 base at J, with 14 bases in the middle. Germline-derived CDR1 and CDR2 are SGHRS and YFSETQ. There are 16 residues in the CDR3. This CDR3 is CASSFLTAEGTDTQYF. CDR3 coding DNA: TGCGCCAGCAGCTTTTTAACGGCAGAAGGCACAGATACGCAGTATTTT. Full variable domain (outside the CDR3, taken from reference TRBV5-1 and TRBJ2-3): KAGVTQTPRYLIKTRGQQVTLSCSPISGHRSVSWYQQTPGQGLQFLFEYFSETQRNKGNFPGRFSGRQFSNSRSEMNVSTLELGDSALYLCASSFLTAEGTDTQYFGPGTRLTVL.

For this clonotype: Given the absence of the conserved phenylalanine or tryptophan at the CDR3 end, a read error is likely. V and J are TRBV6-1 and TRBJ2-7; possible D gene TRBD1, 6 bases. This CDR3 is built from 16 residues. Per germline, CDR1 MNHNS and CDR2 SASEGT. The CDR3 sequence is CASSEVVDRSTYEQYS. The CDR3 region has the DNA TGTGCCAGCAGTGAAGTTGTAGACAGGTCGACCTATGAGCAGTACTCC.

This clonotype turned up a few times. The chain carries TRBV3-1 and TRBJ1-5, with 7 nucleotides matching TRBD1. Germline CDR1 reads LGHDT; CDR2 reads YNNKEL (reference sequence). CDR3 length: 16 residues. Germline trimming cut 3 bases from V and 3 bases from J; bases unmatched to any gene: 8. CDR3 nucleotides: TGTGCCAGCAGCCATGGGGGGACAGTACTCAATCAGCCCCAGCATTTT. The encoded protein is CASSHGGTVLNQPQHF.